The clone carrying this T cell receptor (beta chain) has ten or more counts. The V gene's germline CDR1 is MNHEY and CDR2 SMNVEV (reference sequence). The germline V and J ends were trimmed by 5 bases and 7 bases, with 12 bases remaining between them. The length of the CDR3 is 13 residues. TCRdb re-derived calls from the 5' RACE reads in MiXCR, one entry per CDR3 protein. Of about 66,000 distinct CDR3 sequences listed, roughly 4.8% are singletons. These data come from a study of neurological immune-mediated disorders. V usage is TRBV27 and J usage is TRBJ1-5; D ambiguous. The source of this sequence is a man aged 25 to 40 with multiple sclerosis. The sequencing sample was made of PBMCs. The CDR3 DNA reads TGTGCCAGCAGTCCCCACTTCCGACAGCCCCAGCATTTT. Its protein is CASSPHFRQPQHF.